The present entry profiles one TCR beta chain with its context. This record belongs to a study of OX40 agonist ivuxolimab in advanced cancers. Measured with immunoSEQ multiplex PCR; TCRdb has only the in-frame clones, and not every one. The repertoire holds tens of thousands of clones, over 70% seen once, with 23% in the top ten. The clonotype originates from an adult with an advanced solid tumor such as melanoma, head and neck, liver or kidney cancer. The sequencing used CD4+ or CD8+ T cells sorted from blood, collected in a trial of the OX40 agonist ivuxolimab.

The CDR3 region has the DNA TGTGCCAGCAGCTTGGGCACTAGTCTGCTCCAGCATTTT. Protein: CASSLGTSLLQHF. The rearrangement joins TRBV5-8 to TRBJ1-5; the D is unclear. The V end lost 0 bases, the J end lost 12 bases, and 13 bases lay between the germline ends. This CDR3 spans 13 amino acids. Germline CDR1 SGHTS, CDR2 YDEGEE.